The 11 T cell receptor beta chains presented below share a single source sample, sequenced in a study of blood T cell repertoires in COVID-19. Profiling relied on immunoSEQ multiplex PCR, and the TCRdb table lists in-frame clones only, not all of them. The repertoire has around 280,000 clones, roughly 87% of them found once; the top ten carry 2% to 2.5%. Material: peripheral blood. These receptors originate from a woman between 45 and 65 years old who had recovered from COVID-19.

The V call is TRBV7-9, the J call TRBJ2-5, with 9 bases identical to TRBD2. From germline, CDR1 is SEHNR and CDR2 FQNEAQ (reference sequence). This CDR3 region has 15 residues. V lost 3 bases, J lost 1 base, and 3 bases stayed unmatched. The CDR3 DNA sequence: TGTGCCAGCAGCTTTGCGGGGGGGGCCCAAGAGACCCAGTACTTC. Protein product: CASSFAGGAQETQYF.

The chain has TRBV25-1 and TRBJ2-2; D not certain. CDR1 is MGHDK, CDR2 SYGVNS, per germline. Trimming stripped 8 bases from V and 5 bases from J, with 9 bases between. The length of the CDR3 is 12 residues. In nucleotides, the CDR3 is TGTGCCAGCCGACGAGGAACCGGGGAGCTGTTTTTT. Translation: CASRRGTGELFF.

This CDR3 reads CASSSPGLVGEKLFF. As DNA, the CDR3 is TGTGCCAGCAGTTCCCCGGGACTTGTAGGTGAAAAACTGTTTTTT. The V gene is TRBV28, the J gene TRBJ1-4; tentatively, D is TRBD1 (5 bases). The V end lost 4 bases, the J end lost 7 bases, and 16 bases lay between the germline ends. The germline CDR1 and CDR2 sequences are MDHEN and SYDVKM. This CDR3 is built from 15 residues.

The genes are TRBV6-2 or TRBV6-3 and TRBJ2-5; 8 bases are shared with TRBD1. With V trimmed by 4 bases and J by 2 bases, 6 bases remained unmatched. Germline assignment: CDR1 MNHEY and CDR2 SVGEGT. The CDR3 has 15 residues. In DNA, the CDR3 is TGTGCCAGCAGTTGGGACAGGCAAGCTCAAGAGACCCAGTACTTC. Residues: CASSWDRQAQETQYF.

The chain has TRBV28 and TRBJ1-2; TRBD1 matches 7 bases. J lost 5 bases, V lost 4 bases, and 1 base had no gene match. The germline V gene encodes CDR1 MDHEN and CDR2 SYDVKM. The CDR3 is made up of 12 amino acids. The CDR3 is CASSSGQYGYTF. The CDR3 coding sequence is TGTGCCAGCAGTTCGGGACAGTATGGCTACACCTTC.

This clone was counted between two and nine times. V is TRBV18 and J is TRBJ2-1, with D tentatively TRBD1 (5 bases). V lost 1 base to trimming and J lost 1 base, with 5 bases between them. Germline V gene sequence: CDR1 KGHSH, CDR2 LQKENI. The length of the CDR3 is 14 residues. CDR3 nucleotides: TGTGCCAGCTCACCACAGGGGTCCTACAATGAGCAGTTCTTC. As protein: CASSPQGSYNEQFF.

The CDR3 bases are TGTGCCAGCAGTTTTGCGGCGAGGGTAGTAGGCTACACCTTC. Protein product: CASSFAARVVGYTF. This rearrangement joins TRBV13 to TRBJ1-2; D is uncertain. Germline V gene data show CDR1 as PRHDT and CDR2 as FYEKMQ (reference sequence). Between the trimmed V and J ends, which lost 6 bases and 8 bases, there was a span of 19 bases. The CDR3 spans 14 residues.

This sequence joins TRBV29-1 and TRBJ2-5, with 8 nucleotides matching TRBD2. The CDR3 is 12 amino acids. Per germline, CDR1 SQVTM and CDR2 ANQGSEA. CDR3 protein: CSVTSGQETQYF. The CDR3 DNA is TGCAGTGTTACTAGCGGACAAGAGACCCAGTACTTC.

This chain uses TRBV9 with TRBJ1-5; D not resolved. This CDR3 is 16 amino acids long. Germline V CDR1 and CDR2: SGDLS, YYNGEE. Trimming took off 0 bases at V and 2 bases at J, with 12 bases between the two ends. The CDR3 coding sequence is TGTGCCAGCAGCGTAGACCCGGGATTTGGCAATCAGCCCCAGCATTTT. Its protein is CASSVDPGFGNQPQHF.

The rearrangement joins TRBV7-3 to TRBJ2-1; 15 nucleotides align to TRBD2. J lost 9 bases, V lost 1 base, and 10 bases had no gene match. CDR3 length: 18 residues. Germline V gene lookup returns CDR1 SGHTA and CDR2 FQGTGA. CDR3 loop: CASSLIGTSGGKGSEQFF. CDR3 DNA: TGTGCCAGCAGCTTAATTGGGACTAGCGGGGGGAAAGGTAGTGAGCAGTTCTTC.

CDR3 amino acids: CASSRGGPYGYTF. Here the CDR3 DNA reads TGTGCCAGCAGCCGGGGGGGTCCCTATGGCTACACCTTC. The chain uses TRBV12-3 or TRBV12-4 and TRBJ1-2, with D possibly matching TRBD1 (5 bases). The CDR3 contains 13 residues. Trimming pared 6 bases from V and 4 bases from J, leaving 12 bases between.